This T cell receptor beta chain appears in the sequencing data of a study of blood T cell repertoires in COVID-19. As to this clone: Other DNA sequences within the sample encode an identical CDR3.

The table came from immunoSEQ multiplex PCR; TCRdb's copy has only in-frame clones and leaves some out. This table has about 93,000 clones, about nine tenths appearing once. Germline assignment: CDR1 LNHDA and CDR2 SQIVND (reference sequence). Germline trimming cut 5 bases from V and 3 bases from J; bases unmatched to any gene: 3. The CDR3 sequence is 13 residues long. This TCR was recovered from a man between 60 and 75 years old with COVID-19, enrolled during active disease. The chain combines TRBV19 with TRBJ1-1; 7 nucleotides match TRBD1. The sequencing sample was made of peripheral blood. CDR3 sequence reads: CASSFTGDTEAFF. The CDR3, as DNA: TGTGCCAGTAGTTTCACAGGGGACACTGAAGCTTTCTTT.